The 26 T cell receptor beta chains below were found in one sample sequenced in a study of shared clonotypes between healthy human individuals. Naive CD8 isolation took CD45RO-negative cells positively selected for CCR7 and excluded terminally differentiated effector memory CD45RA+ cells. Some clones are missing from TCRdb's copy, which holds only in-frame ones; the method was immunoSEQ multiplex PCR. The table records around 2,000,000 clones, about 92% of them present only once. Sequencing used naive CD8+ T cells from PBMCs. These receptors came from a man between 18 and 35 years old in good health. Some clones in this sample may be carry-over from other donors' samples.

The rearrangement uses TRBV4-1 and TRBJ2-2; D gene uncertain. Germline values: CDR1 MGHRA, CDR2 YSYEKL. V dropped 4 bases and J dropped 6 bases, with 18 bases sitting between them. The CDR3 covers 16 residues. The CDR3, as DNA: TGCGCCAGCAGCCTCAAGATAGATTACCTCTCCGGGGAGCTGTTTTTT. Residues: CASSLKIDYLSGELFF.

The V call is TRBV18, the J call TRBJ2-6; D call uncertain. V lost 0 bases and J lost 14, with 11 bases in between. Germline CDR1 KGHSH, CDR2 LQKENI. CDR3 length: 13 amino acids. In nucleotides, the CDR3 is TGTGCCAGCTCACCACCGAGCCAGCCCCTCCTGACTTTC. This sequence encodes CASSPPSQPLLTF.

This clone appeared once. The CDR3 region has the DNA TGTGCCAGCAGAACTCCGGGCGTCTCCTACGAGCAGTACTTC. Translated: CASRTPGVSYEQYF. V and J are TRBV28 and TRBJ2-7; the D is unclear. Germline V gene data show CDR1 as MDHEN and CDR2 as SYDVKM. The V gene lost 6 bases and the J gene lost 0 bases, with 12 bases spanning the gap. The CDR3 runs 14 residues.

The gene calls are TRBV9 and TRBJ2-6, with 7 bases that match TRBD1. The V segment lost 2 bases and the J segment 4 bases; nucleotides outside the gene matches: 9. The CDR3 extends over 17 amino acids. CDR1 and CDR2 from the germline V gene are SGDLS and YYNGEE. The CDR3 region is CASSVSGTVTGANVLTF. The CDR3, as DNA: TGTGCCAGCAGCGTGTCCGGGACAGTGACCGGGGCCAACGTCCTGACTTTC.

V and J are TRBV7-8 and TRBJ2-5, with TRBD2 as a possible D gene (5 bases). The germline V gene encodes CDR1 SGHVS and CDR2 FQNEAQ. This CDR3 has 14 residues. Trimming left V 1 base short and J 5 bases short, with 11 bases between. The CDR3 bases are TGTGCCAGCAGCTTAGTGGAGGAATGGGAGACCCAGTACTTC. It is translated as CASSLVEEWETQYF.

The gene calls are TRBV7-9 and TRBJ2-3; 10 nucleotides agree with TRBD1. J lost 1 base, V lost 7 bases, and 11 bases had no gene match. CDR1 SEHNR and CDR2 FQNEAQ come from the germline V gene (reference sequence). The CDR3 is 17 amino acids. The DNA of the CDR3 is TGTGCCAGCAATGGAGCCGGGACAGGGGTTCGCACAGATACGCAGTATTTT. It specifies CASNGAGTGVRTDTQYF. The variable domain in full, completed from reference TRBV7-9 and TRBJ2-3, reads DTGVSQNPRHKITKRGQNVTFRCDPISEHNRLYWYRQTLGQGPEFLTYFQNEAQLEKSRLLSDRFSAERPKGSFSTLEIQRTEQGDSAMYLCASNGAGTGVRTDTQYFGPGTRLTVL.

The chain employs TRBV14 and TRBJ2-1; D call uncertain. Trimming cost V 5 bases and J 4 bases, with 6 bases left between them. This CDR3 contains 12 residues. Per the germline V gene, CDR1 is SGHDN and CDR2 is FVKESK. The CDR3 here is CASSETYNEQFF. CDR3 bases: TGTGCCAGCAGCGAAACGTACAATGAGCAGTTCTTC.

The rearrangement joins TRBV27 to TRBJ2-3; the D call may be TRBD1 or TRBD2 (6 bases each). CDR3 length: 16 residues. Per germline, CDR1 MNHEY and CDR2 SMNVEV (reference sequence). Trimming cost V 7 bases and J 2 bases, with 19 bases left between them. The CDR3 reads CASTLVGGSFTDTQYF. As DNA, the CDR3 is TGTGCCAGCACCTTGGTGGGGGGCAGTTTCACAGATACGCAGTATTTT.

The J gene is TRBJ2-2, the V gene TRBV6-6; D not resolved. CDR1 is MNHNY, CDR2 SVGAGI, per germline (reference sequence). Trimming took 2 bases from V and 5 from J, leaving 9 bases between them. The CDR3 has 14 amino acids. CDR3 sequence (DNA): TGTGCCAGCAGTTACCCCCGAAGGACCGGGGAGCTGTTTTTT. It translates to CASSYPRRTGELFF.

This chain uses TRBV9 with TRBJ1-2; 8 bases agree with TRBD1. The ends lost 3 bases at V and 7 bases at J; junction bases unmatched: 8. CDR1 and CDR2 (germline): SGDLS, YYNGEE. This CDR3 spans 14 amino acids. The CDR3 bases are TGTGCCAGCAGCGCCGAGGACAGGGCGAGTGGCTACACCTTC. Translated, it gives CASSAEDRASGYTF.

This chain connects TRBV6-5 to TRBJ2-2, with 9 bases lining up with TRBD2. Germline trimming cut 3 bases from V and 5 bases from J; bases unmatched to any gene: 4. CDR3 length equals 15 residues. Germline values: CDR1 MNHEY, CDR2 SVGAGI. The CDR3 region has the DNA TGTGCCAGCAGTTATGGGGCGGGAGGGACCGGGGAGCTGTTTTTT. It codes for CASSYGAGGTGELFF.

The rearrangement uses TRBV27 and TRBJ1-2; 8 positions agree with TRBD1. J gave up 3 bases and V 11 bases, and 2 bases lay outside the gene matches. Germline-derived CDR1 and CDR2 are MNHEY and SMNVEV (reference sequence). The CDR3 is made up of 11 amino acids. The CDR3 sequence: CAGTGHYGYTF. DNA of the CDR3: TGTGCCGGGACAGGTCACTATGGCTACACCTTC.

The CDR3 loop is CASSDVGRSTGELFF. The CDR3 DNA follows: TGTGCCAGCAGTGACGTGGGACGGAGCACCGGGGAGCTGTTTTTT. This chain uses TRBV2 with TRBJ2-2, with D perhaps given as TRBD1 or TRBD2 (5 bases each). V shed 3 bases and J shed 4 bases, with 12 bases lying between them. The CDR3 is made up of 15 amino acids. CDR1 is SNHLY and CDR2 is FYNNEI in the germline V gene.

J is TRBJ1-2 and V is TRBV29-1; TRBD1 matches at 9 bases. This CDR3 is built from 14 residues. Looked up from germline, CDR1 is SQVTM and CDR2 is ANQGSEA. The V and J ends lost 3 bases and 3 bases, in that order; junction bases with no gene match: 5. In DNA form, the CDR3 reads TGCAGCGTTGACGACAGGGGGTACGACTATGGCTACACCTTC. Its translation: CSVDDRGYDYGYTF.

The V call is TRBV28, the J call TRBJ2-1; 8 bases are a match to TRBD2. The CDR3 is 14 residues long. Germline CDR1 is MDHEN and CDR2 is SYDVKM. The V gene end was trimmed by 6 bases and the J gene end by 8 bases; junction bases not matched to a gene: 9. Here the CDR3 reads CASRPLAGEDEQFF. The CDR3 coding sequence is TGTGCCAGCAGGCCGCTAGCGGGTGAAGATGAGCAGTTCTTC.

For this clone: This specimen includes other DNA sequences encoding the same CDR3. The chain carries TRBV9 and TRBJ2-7; no firm D call. This CDR3 is 15 amino acids long. In germline, CDR1 is SGDLS, CDR2 YYNGEE. V was clipped by 0 bases and J by 1 base, with 11 bases between them. CDR3 sequence: CASSVGDRLSYEQYF. The CDR3 region has the DNA TGTGCCAGCAGCGTAGGCGACCGCCTTTCCTACGAGCAGTACTTC.

The V gene is TRBV9, the J gene TRBJ2-1; TRBD2 matches 9 bases. Germline V CDR1 and CDR2: SGDLS, YYNGEE. There are 15 residues in the CDR3. J was trimmed by 9 bases and V by 3 bases; bases with no gene match: 10. Here the CDR3 reads CASSESSGRKGEQFF. The DNA for the CDR3 is TGTGCCAGCAGCGAGAGTAGCGGGAGAAAGGGTGAGCAGTTCTTC. Full variable domain (rest looked up from reference TRBV9 and TRBJ2-1): DSGVTQTPKHLITATGQRVTLRCSPRSGDLSVYWYQQSLDQGLQFLIQYYNGEERAKGNILERFSAQQFPDLHSELNLSSLELGDSALYFCASSESSGRKGEQFFGPGTRLTVL.

The chain has TRBV15 and TRBJ1-1; D remains ambiguous. V lost 6 bases and J 2 bases, leaving 10 bases between the germline ends. The CDR3 loop spans 13 amino acids. The germline V gene has CDR1 LNHNV and CDR2 YYDKDF (reference sequence). CDR3 residues: CATRAAVNTEAFF. The CDR3 DNA is TGTGCCACCAGGGCGGCAGTCAACACTGAAGCTTTCTTT.

V and J are TRBV7-9 and TRBJ2-1; a weak D match, TRBD2 (5 bases). The V end lost 5 bases, the J end lost 8 bases, and 19 bases lay between the germline ends. The CDR3 loop spans 15 amino acids. CDR1 SEHNR and CDR2 FQNEAQ come from the germline V gene (reference sequence). The CDR3 DNA is TGTGCCAGCAGCCTTCTAGGAGGACTTAAACATGAGCAGTTCTTC. Protein sequence: CASSLLGGLKHEQFF.

V usage is TRBV25-1 and J usage is TRBJ2-7; 7 nucleotides align to TRBD1. The CDR3 has 15 amino acids. The germline V gene has CDR1 MGHDK and CDR2 SYGVNS. J gave up 2 bases and V 3 bases, and 7 bases lay outside the gene matches. As DNA, the CDR3 is TGTGCCAGCAGTGATACCCGGACAGGACCCTACGAGCAGTACTTC. Its protein product is CASSDTRTGPYEQYF.

The chain carries TRBV2 and TRBJ2-1, with D tentatively TRBD2 (5 bases). The germline CDR1 and CDR2 sequences are SNHLY and FYNNEI. The CDR3 contains 12 residues. V was trimmed by 8 bases and J by 1 base, leaving 6 bases between them. The CDR3 loop reads CASGLSYNEQFF. The CDR3, as DNA: TGTGCCAGCGGACTTTCCTACAATGAGCAGTTCTTC. The complete variable domain, with remaining parts taken from reference TRBV2 and TRBJ2-1, reads EPEVTQTPSHQVTQMGQEVILRCVPISNHLYFYWYRQILGQKVEFLVSFYNNEISEKSEIFDDQFSVERPDGSNFTLKIRSTKLEDSAMYFCASGLSYNEQFFGPGTRLTVL.

The rearrangement joins TRBV29-1 to TRBJ2-1; the match to TRBD2 covers 9 bases. The CDR3 is 14 amino acids. The V gene's germline CDR1 is SQVTM and CDR2 ANQGSEA. V lost 4 bases to trimming and J lost 3 bases; unmatched junction nucleotides: 4. CDR3 DNA: TGCAGCGTTGCCGAGACTAGCGGCTACAATGAGCAGTTCTTC. Its protein is CSVAETSGYNEQFF.

This rearrangement joins TRBV6-1 to TRBJ2-1; the D gene is possibly TRBD1 (6 bases). Per germline, CDR1 MNHNS and CDR2 SASEGT. This CDR3 region has 15 residues. The V end was cut by 5 bases, the J end by 7 bases, with 18 bases between. The chain's CDR3 is CASSFRGVGRNEQFF. CDR3 nucleotide sequence: TGTGCCAGCAGTTTCAGGGGAGTCGGCAGAAATGAGCAGTTCTTC.

The rearrangement uses TRBV5-4 and TRBJ2-7; D is uncertain. Trimming took 0 bases from V and 0 from J, leaving 7 bases between them. The CDR3 is 14 residues long. CDR1 SGHNT and CDR2 YYREEE come from the germline V gene (reference sequence). The CDR3 sequence: CASSLGRPSYEQYF. CDR3 bases: TGTGCCAGCAGCTTGGGTAGGCCCTCCTACGAGCAGTACTTC.

The chain is built from TRBV18 and TRBJ1-4; 7 bases line up with TRBD1. V shed 3 bases and J 5 bases; nucleotides not matched to a gene: 3. Germline V CDR1 and CDR2: KGHSH, LQKENI. The CDR3 covers 14 residues. Here the CDR3 DNA reads TGTGCCAGCTCACCGGGACAGCAGAATGAAAAACTGTTTTTT. Protein sequence: CASSPGQQNEKLFF.

This clone has only one observation. The rearrangement links TRBV7-6 to TRBJ2-5; TRBD2 might be the D (7 bases). The CDR3 sequence is 15 residues long. The V end was cut by 6 bases, the J end by 5 bases, with 19 bases between. Germline V gene lookup returns CDR1 SGHVS and CDR2 FNYEAQ. The CDR3, as DNA: TGTGCCAGCAGGCGGACCAGGGGAGGGTGGGAGACCCAGTACTTC. This codes for CASRRTRGGWETQYF.